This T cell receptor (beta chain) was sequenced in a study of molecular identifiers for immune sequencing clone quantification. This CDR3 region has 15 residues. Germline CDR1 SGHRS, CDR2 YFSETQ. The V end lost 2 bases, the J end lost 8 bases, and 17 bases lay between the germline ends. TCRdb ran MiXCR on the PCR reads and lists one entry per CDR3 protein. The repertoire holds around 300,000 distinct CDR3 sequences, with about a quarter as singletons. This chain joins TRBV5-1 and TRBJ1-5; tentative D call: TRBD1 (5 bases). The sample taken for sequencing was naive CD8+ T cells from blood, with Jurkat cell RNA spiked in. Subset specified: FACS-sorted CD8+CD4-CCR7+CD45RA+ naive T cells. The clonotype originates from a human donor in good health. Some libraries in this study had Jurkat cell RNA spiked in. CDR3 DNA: TGCGCCAGCAGCTTTTTGGGACCCCAGGAGGAGCCCCAGCATTTT. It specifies CASSFLGPQEEPQHF.